The rows below give T cell receptor beta chains drawn from one sample of a study of cytomegalovirus exposure and HLA in healthy donors. Assay: immunoSEQ multiplex PCR; the TCRdb copy retains only in-frame clones and omits some. The sample holds around 190,000 clones. Sample: PBMCs. Every receptor here comes from a woman between 25 and 40 years old in good health and CMV-seropositive. Both conserved end residues are part of each CDR3. Fields, in order: J gene, V gene, D gene, CDR3 DNA, CDR3 protein. The D gene is left open where the match is weak.

>TRBJ2-2|TRBV7-9|.
TGTGCCAGCACCCAGCAGGCCAGGGTGACCACCGGGGAGCTGTTTTTT
CASTQQARVTTGELFF
>TRBJ2-7|TRBV6-6|TRBD2
TGTGCCAGCAGTGTCGAGGGAGGGGCCTACGAGCAGTACTTC
CASSVEGGAYEQYF
>TRBJ1-1|TRBV7-2|.
TGTGCCAGCAGCCTGCCTTCGGGAGGGGGGAACACTGAAGCTTTCTTT
CASSLPSGGGNTEAFF
>TRBJ2-3|TRBV2|.
TGTGCCAGCAGTGGGAGCCGGGGAAACACAGATACGCAGTATTTT
CASSGSRGNTDTQYF
>TRBJ1-5|TRBV27|.
TGTGCCAGCAGTTTATACGCTCGCGGCAGCAATCAGCCCCAGCATTTT
CASSLYARGSNQPQHF
>TRBJ1-1|TRBV21-1|.
TGTGCCAGCCCCTTAGGTACAAAGACAGGGAAGGAATTCGGGTACACTGAAGCTTTCTTT
CASPLGTKTGKEFGYTEAFF
>TRBJ2-2|TRBV2|.
TGTGCCAGCAGTAGGGGCCTTGGCACCGGGGAGCTGTTTTTT
CASSRGLGTGELFF
>TRBJ2-7|TRBV5-1|.
TGCGCCAGCAGCTTGCAGCAGGCGATCTACGAGCAGTACTTC
CASSLQQAIYEQYF
>TRBJ1-1|TRBV4-1|.
TGCGCCAGCAGCCAAGAAGGACTAAACACTGAAGCTTCCTTT
CASSQEGLNTEASF
>TRBJ2-3|TRBV30|TRBD2
TGTGCCTGGAGTGCCGGGACTAGCGGCACAGATACGCAGTATTTT
CAWSAGTSGTDTQYF
>TRBJ1-2|TRBV6-5|.
TGTGCCAGCAGTTACTTCCCGACAGGTTCTAACTATGGCTACACCTTC
CASSYFPTGSNYGYTF
>TRBJ1-1|TRBV4-1|TRBD1
TGCGCCAGCAGCCAACAGGGACAGGGTTCAACCGAAGCTTTCTTT
CASSQQGQGSTEAFF
>TRBJ2-1|TRBV9|TRBD2
TGTGCCAGCAGCGCTAGACTAGCGGGAGTGGATGAGCAGTTCTTC
CASSARLAGVDEQFF
>TRBJ2-7|TRBV10-2|.
TGCGCCAGCCGTGCGGGGAATCTGGACGAGCAGTACTTC
CASRAGNLDEQYF
>TRBJ1-1|TRBV4-3|.
TGCGCCAGCAGTAATCGCGGGGGTGAAGCTTTCTTT
CASSNRGGEAFF
>TRBJ1-1|TRBV30|.
TGTGCCTGGAGTTTACAGGAGCACACTGAAGCTCTCTTT
CAWSLQEHTEALF
>TRBJ2-7|TRBV6-5|.
TGTGCCAGCAGTTACCCCCCCCGAGGCGAGCAGTACTTC
CASSYPPRGEQYF
>TRBJ2-1|TRBV5-1|TRBD2
TGCGCCAGCAGCTTACAACTAGCGGCCCCCAATGAGCAGTTCTTC
CASSLQLAAPNEQFF
>TRBJ1-2|TRBV19|.
TGTGCCAGTGCATTCCGGACAGATATCTATGGCTACACCTTC
CASAFRTDIYGYTF
>TRBJ2-7|TRBV18|TRBD1
TGTGCCAGCTCACCGAACAGGGGGCGCGGGGACGAGCAGTACTTC
CASSPNRGRGDEQYF
>TRBJ2-3|TRBV10-3|.
TGTGCCATCAGTGAGTCTACAGCCACAGATACGCAGTATTTT
CAISESTATDTQYF
>TRBJ2-1|TRBV19|.
TGTGCCAGTAGTTTCGATCCCACGCCTAACCCCTACAATGAGCAGTTCTTC
CASSFDPTPNPYNEQFF
>TRBJ2-7|TRBV29-1|.
TGCAGCGTTGGGCCGACAGGACTCTCCTACGAGCAGTACTTC
CSVGPTGLSYEQYF
>TRBJ1-5|TRBV5-1|.
TGCGCCAGCAGCTTAGGGCAGGGTCCCAATCAGCCCCAGCATTTT
CASSLGQGPNQPQHF
>TRBJ2-7|TRBV18|.
TGTGCCAGCTCACCCCAGACCACAGGGACCTACGAGCAGTACTTC
CASSPQTTGTYEQYF
>TRBJ2-1|TRBV19|.
TGTGCCAGTTCCCACAGGGAGGGCTCCTACAATGAGCAGTTCTTC
CASSHREGSYNEQFF
>TRBJ2-3|TRBV5-1|.
TGCGCCAGCTCCCGTTGGCCAAGCACAGATACGCAGTATTTT
CASSRWPSTDTQYF
>TRBJ2-4|TRBV2|TRBD1
TGTGCCAGCAGTAAGGGACAGCAAAACATTCAGTACTTC
CASSKGQQNIQYF
>TRBJ1-1|TRBV2|.
TGTGCCAGCAGACGGGGAGAGGGTGAAGCTTTCTTT
CASRRGEGEAFF
>TRBJ2-5|TRBV7-2|TRBD1
TGTGCCAGCAGCTTAGTGGGACAGGGGTTTGTAGAGACCCAGTACTTC
CASSLVGQGFVETQYF
>TRBJ1-6|TRBV19|.
TGTGCCAGTAGTATGGGACAACCACCTTTGGTCCCCTATAATTCACCCCTCCACTTT
CASSMGQPPLVPYNSPLHF
>TRBJ1-2|TRBV27|TRBD1
TGTGCCAGCAGTTCTCACCGGGACAGCCAAATAGCTAACTATGGCTACACCTTC
CASSSHRDSQIANYGYTF
>TRBJ2-1|TRBV6-5|TRBD2
TGTGCCAGCAGCAGGGGACTAGCGGGAGGCAATGAGCAGTTCTTC
CASSRGLAGGNEQFF
>TRBJ2-3|TRBV7-6|.
TGTGCCAGCAGCTTAGGGGGGGTAGTCCCAGCGGATACGCAGTATTTT
CASSLGGVVPADTQYF
>TRBJ1-6|TRBV14|.
TGTGCCAGCAGCTCACAGGGTTACAGCACATATTCACCCCTCCACTTT
CASSSQGYSTYSPLHF
>TRBJ2-1|TRBV6-6|TRBD2
TGTGCCAGCAGTTACTCCCCTGCGGGAGGGCCCACTGAGCAGTTCTTC
CASSYSPAGGPTEQFF
>TRBJ1-2|TRBV7-9|TRBD1
TGTGCCAGCAGCCCCCCTCCGACAGGGACCCATGGCTACACCTTC
CASSPPPTGTHGYTF
>TRBJ1-5|TRBV6-6|.
TGTGCCAGCAGCCCGCGGGGGAGCAATCAGCCCCAGCATTTT
CASSPRGSNQPQHF
>TRBJ2-5|TRBV7-2|.
TGTGCCAGCAGCTTAATGAGGGCCGAGACCCAGTACTTC
CASSLMRAETQYF
>TRBJ2-3|TRBV7-2|TRBD2
TGTGCCAGCAGGGCGGGGGGAACAGATACGCAGTATTTT
CASRAGGTDTQYF
>TRBJ1-1|TRBV29-1|.
TGCAGCGTTAAGGAGGGTACGAACACTGAAGCTTTCTTT
CSVKEGTNTEAFF
>TRBJ2-7|TRBV7-9|.
TGTGCCAGCAGCTTAGAGTCCCCAGGGAAAGGCTACGAGCAGTACTTC
CASSLESPGKGYEQYF
>TRBJ1-4|TRBV15|.
TGTGCCACCAGCAGTGGGGACAATCGGAATGAAAAACTGTTTTTT
CATSSGDNRNEKLFF
>TRBJ1-5|TRBV12-1|.
TGTGCCAGCAGCTTTACCAATAGAGAGGGTAGCAATCAGCCCCAGCATTTT
CASSFTNREGSNQPQHF
>TRBJ2-7|TRBV7-9|TRBD1
TGTGCCAGCAGCAAGGACAGGGTCCCCTACGAGCAGTACTTC
CASSKDRVPYEQYF
>TRBJ2-3|TRBV9|.
TGTGCCAGCAGCGTAGAAAGGAGCAGGGGCACAGATACGCAGTATTTT
CASSVERSRGTDTQYF
>TRBJ1-2|TRBV5-1|TRBD1
TGCGCCAGCAGCTTTCATACAGGGGGCGAAAACTATGGCTACACCTTC
CASSFHTGGENYGYTF
>TRBJ2-5|TRBV5-1|.
TGCGCCAGCAGCGTACGAGGGCTTCGGGAGACCCAGTACTTC
CASSVRGLRETQYF
>TRBJ2-3|TRBV19|.
TGTGCCAGTAGTCCGCGGACTCGTACCACAGATACGCAGTATTTT
CASSPRTRTTDTQYF
>TRBJ1-1|TRBV6-5|.
TGTGCCAGCAGTCCCGGGGGGTCTGTGTACACTGAAGCTTTCTTT
CASSPGGSVYTEAFF
>TRBJ1-6|TRBV5-6|.
TGTGCCAGCAGCTGGGCAGGGGAATTAGGGTTCTCACCCCTCCACTTT
CASSWAGELGFSPLHF
>TRBJ2-7|TRBV4-3|TRBD2
TGCGCCAGCAGCCAATTAGCGGGAGGCGCCTACGAGCAGTACTTC
CASSQLAGGAYEQYF
>TRBJ2-7|TRBV6-5|TRBD2
TGTGCCAGCAGTTACTGGGCTAGCGGGAAGATCGAGCAGTACTTC
CASSYWASGKIEQYF
>TRBJ1-4|TRBV27|.
TGTGCCAGCAGTTCTCCCGGAGGTAATGAAAAACTGTTTTTT
CASSSPGGNEKLFF
>TRBJ1-1|TRBV7-6|TRBD1
TGTGCCAGCAGCCCAGCTAGGGACAGGTTGAACACTGAAGCTTTCTTT
CASSPARDRLNTEAFF